This TCR beta chain derives from a study of T cell clonotyping in hematopoietic cell transplantation. TCRdb's copy holds only in-frame clones and misses some; the assay was immunoSEQ multiplex PCR. The sample holds fewer than 70,000 clones; just under 95% are singletons and the top ten take roughly 1.7%. Germline V gene lookup returns CDR1 SQVTM and CDR2 ANQGSEA. The CDR3 is 13 amino acids. Trimming left V 3 bases short and J 5 bases short, with 14 bases between. Concerning this clone: Its antigen remains unknown.

Findings of the study overall: At the given depth, recipient repertoires were over 95% de novo clonotypes. After transplant, recipient diversity fell while pathologically expanded clonotypes grew through day 180.

Sequencing input: peripheral blood mononuclear cells. The receptor comes from a man aged 45 to 65 in good health. Some clones in this sample may be carry-over from other donors' samples. The J gene is TRBJ2-7, the V gene TRBV29-1, with D perhaps matching TRBD1 (7 bases). DNA for the CDR3: TGCAGCGTTGATGATTCAGGGGGGCACGAGCAGTACTTC. Translating it yields CSVDDSGGHEQYF.